This TCR beta chain was documented in a study of blood T cell repertoires in COVID-19. Study-level information: The United States, Italy and Spain were the sources of the acute and convalescent COVID-19 samples.

Sequenced by immunoSEQ multiplex PCR; TCRdb stores in-frame clones only, minus some. The table shows roughly 150,000 clones, with about 79% occurring only once. This clone was detected many times. J gave up 7 bases and V 4 bases, and 8 bases lay outside the gene matches. The CDR3 consists of 15 residues. CDR1 and CDR2 (germline): MRHNA, SNTAGT. The chain combines TRBV6-4 with TRBJ2-2; TRBD2 agrees at 8 bases. The sequenced sample consisted of peripheral blood. This TCR was recovered from a woman between 50 and 59 years old with acute or convalescent COVID-19. The CDR3 nucleotides read TGTGCCAGCAGTGCCTCTAGCGGGTCTGTCGGGGAGCTGTTTTTT. It encodes CASSASSGSVGELFF.